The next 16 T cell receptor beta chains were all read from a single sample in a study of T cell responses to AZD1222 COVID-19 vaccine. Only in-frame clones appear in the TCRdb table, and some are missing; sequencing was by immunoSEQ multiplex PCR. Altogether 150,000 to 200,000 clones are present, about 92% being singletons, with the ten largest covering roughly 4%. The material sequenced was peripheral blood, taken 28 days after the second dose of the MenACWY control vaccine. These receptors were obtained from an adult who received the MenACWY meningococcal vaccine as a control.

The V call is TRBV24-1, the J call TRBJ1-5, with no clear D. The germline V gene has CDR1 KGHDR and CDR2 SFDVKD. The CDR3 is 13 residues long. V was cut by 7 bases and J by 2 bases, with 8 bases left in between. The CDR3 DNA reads TGTGCCACCAGCGAAGTTGGCAATCAGCCCCAGCATTTT. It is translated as CATSEVGNQPQHF.

Here the CDR3 reads CASSAQGQLSSGETQYF. In nucleotides, the CDR3 is TGTGCCAGTAGTGCCCAGGGACAGCTCTCCTCGGGGGAGACCCAGTACTTC. The chain has TRBV19 and TRBJ2-5; 7 bases match TRBD1. From germline, CDR1 is LNHDA and CDR2 SQIVND (reference sequence). This CDR3 comprises 17 residues. V lost 5 bases to trimming and J lost 5 bases; unmatched junction nucleotides: 17.

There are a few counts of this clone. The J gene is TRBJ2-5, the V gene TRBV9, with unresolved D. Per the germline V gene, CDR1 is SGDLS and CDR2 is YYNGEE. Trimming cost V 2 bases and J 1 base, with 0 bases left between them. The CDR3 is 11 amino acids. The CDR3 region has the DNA TGTGCCAGCAGCGTCCAAGAGACCCAGTACTTC. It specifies CASSVQETQYF.

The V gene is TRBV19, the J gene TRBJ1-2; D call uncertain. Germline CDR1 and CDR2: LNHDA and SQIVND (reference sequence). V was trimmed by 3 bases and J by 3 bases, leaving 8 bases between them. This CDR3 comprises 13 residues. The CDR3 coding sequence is TGTGCCAGTAGTATGCTCAGCTACTATGGCTACACCTTC. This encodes CASSMLSYYGYTF. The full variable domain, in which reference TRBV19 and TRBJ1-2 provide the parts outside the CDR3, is DGGITQSPKYLFRKEGQNVTLSCEQNLNHDAMYWYRQDPGQGLRLIYYSQIVNDFQKGDIAEGYSVSREKKESFPLTVTSAQKNPTAFYLCASSMLSYYGYTFGSGTRLTVV.

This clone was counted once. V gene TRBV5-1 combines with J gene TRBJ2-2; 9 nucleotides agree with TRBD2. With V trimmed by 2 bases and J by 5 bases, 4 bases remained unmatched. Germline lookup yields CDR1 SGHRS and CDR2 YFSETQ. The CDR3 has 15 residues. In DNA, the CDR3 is TGCGCCAGCAGCTTCCGCGGGAGGGAAACCGGGGAGCTGTTTTTT. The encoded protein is CASSFRGRETGELFF. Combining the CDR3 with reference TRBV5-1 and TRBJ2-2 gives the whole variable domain KAGVTQTPRYLIKTRGQQVTLSCSPISGHRSVSWYQQTPGQGLQFLFEYFSETQRNKGNFPGRFSGRQFSNSRSEMNVSTLELGDSALYLCASSFRGRETGELFFGEGSRLTVL.

CDR3 sequence reads: CASSPGGLETQYF. The CDR3 region has the DNA TGTGCCAGCAGCCCAGGGGGGCTTGAGACCCAGTACTTC. The V gene is TRBV7-9, the J gene TRBJ2-5, with D tentatively TRBD1 (7 bases). The ends were cut back, 5 bases at V and 5 bases at J, with 12 bases in the middle. This CDR3 has 13 residues. Germline CDR1 reads SEHNR; CDR2 reads FQNEAQ (reference sequence).

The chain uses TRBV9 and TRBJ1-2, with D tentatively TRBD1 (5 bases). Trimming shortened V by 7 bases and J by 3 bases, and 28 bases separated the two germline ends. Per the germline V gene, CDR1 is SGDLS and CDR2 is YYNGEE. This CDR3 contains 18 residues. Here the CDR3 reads CASSPSSSPRDFDYGYTF. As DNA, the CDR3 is TGTGCCAGCTCGCCCAGTAGCAGTCCCAGGGACTTCGACTATGGCTACACCTTC.

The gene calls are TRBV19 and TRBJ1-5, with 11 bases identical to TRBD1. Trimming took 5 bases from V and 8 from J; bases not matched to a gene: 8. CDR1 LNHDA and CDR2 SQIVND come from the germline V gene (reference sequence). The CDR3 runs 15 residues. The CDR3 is CASSQEGQGVEPQHF. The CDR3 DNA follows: TGTGCCAGTAGTCAAGAGGGACAGGGGGTAGAGCCCCAGCATTTT.

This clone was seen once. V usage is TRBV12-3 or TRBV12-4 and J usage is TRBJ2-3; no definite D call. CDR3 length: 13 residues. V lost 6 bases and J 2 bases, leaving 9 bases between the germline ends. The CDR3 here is CASRYTNTDTQYF. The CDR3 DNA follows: TGTGCCAGCAGGTACACCAACACAGATACGCAGTATTTT.

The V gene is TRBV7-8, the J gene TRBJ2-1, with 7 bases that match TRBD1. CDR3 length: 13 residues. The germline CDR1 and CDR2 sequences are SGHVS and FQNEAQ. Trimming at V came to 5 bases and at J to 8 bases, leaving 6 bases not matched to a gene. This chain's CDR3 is CASSMGTAYEQFF. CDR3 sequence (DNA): TGTGCCAGCAGCATGGGGACAGCTTATGAGCAGTTCTTC.

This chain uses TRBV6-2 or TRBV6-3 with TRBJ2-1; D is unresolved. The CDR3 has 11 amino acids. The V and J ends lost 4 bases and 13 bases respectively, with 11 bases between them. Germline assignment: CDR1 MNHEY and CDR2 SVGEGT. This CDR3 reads CASSFGPLQFF. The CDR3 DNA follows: TGTGCCAGCAGTTTCGGACCTCTTCAGTTCTTC.

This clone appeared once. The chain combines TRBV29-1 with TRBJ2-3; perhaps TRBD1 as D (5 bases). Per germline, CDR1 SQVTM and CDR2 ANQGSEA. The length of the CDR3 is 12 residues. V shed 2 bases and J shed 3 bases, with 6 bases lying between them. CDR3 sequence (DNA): TGCAGCGTTGAATCAGGGACAGATACGCAGTATTTT. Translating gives CSVESGTDTQYF.

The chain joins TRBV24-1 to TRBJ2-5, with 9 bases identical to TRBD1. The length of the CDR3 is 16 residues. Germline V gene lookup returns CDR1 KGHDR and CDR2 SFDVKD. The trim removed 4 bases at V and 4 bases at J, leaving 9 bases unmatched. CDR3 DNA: TGTGCCACCAGTGACCCCGGACAGGGGCAGGGAGAGACCCAGTACTTC. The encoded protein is CATSDPGQGQGETQYF.

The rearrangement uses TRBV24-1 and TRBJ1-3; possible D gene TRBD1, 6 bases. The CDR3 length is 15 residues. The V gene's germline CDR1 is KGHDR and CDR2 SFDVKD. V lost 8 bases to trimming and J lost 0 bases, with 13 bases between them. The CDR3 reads CATKYRARSGNTIYF. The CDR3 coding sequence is TGTGCCACCAAATACAGGGCTCGCTCTGGAAACACCATATATTTT.

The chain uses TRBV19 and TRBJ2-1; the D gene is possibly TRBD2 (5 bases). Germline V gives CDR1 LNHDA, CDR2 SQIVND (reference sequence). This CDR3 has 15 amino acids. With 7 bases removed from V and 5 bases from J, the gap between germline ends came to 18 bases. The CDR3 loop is CASTSLVALDNEQFF. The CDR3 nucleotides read TGTGCCAGTACCTCGCTGGTAGCGCTAGACAATGAGCAGTTCTTC.

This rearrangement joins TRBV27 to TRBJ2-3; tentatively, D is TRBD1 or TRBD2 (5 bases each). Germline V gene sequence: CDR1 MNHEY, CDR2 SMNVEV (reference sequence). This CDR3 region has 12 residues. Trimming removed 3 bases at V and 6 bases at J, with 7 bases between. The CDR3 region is CASSLRGDTQYF. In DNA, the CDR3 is TGTGCCAGCAGTTTGAGGGGCGATACGCAGTATTTT.